This T cell receptor (beta chain) emerged from a study of cytomegalovirus exposure and HLA in healthy donors. Whole-study context: An earlier analysis identified 95 million to 120 million unique TCR beta sequences in about 170 million T cells.

Nominally healthy donors provided the samples, though records likely missed some immune exposures. Deletions cut 1 base from V and 2 bases from J, with 5 bases between. Germline V lookup: CDR1 SGHTA, CDR2 FQGNSA. The CDR3 covers 13 residues. As to this clone: Its antigen is unidentified. Other nucleotide sequences from this sample produce the same CDR3.

Primers for the PCR totalled 60 Vbeta and 13 Jbeta. The repertoire was sequenced with immunoSEQ multiplex PCR; TCRdb's copy has only in-frame clones and lacks some. The sample yields about 190,000 clones, roughly 80% seen once. Overall study findings and caveats: The study flagged about 150 TCR beta chains as cytomegalovirus-associated.

This receptor was taken from a woman in her fifties or sixties in good health and CMV-seropositive. The chain is built from TRBV7-2 and TRBJ2-5; D is ambiguous. The sequencing input was PBMCs. This CDR3 is CASSLGLQETQYF. The CDR3 DNA sequence: TGTGCCAGCAGCTTAGGGCTTCAAGAGACCCAGTACTTC.